These 13 T cell receptor beta chains were all obtained from the same sample, sequenced in a study of blood T cell repertoires in COVID-19. Generated by immunoSEQ multiplex PCR, the TCRdb table keeps only in-frame clones and is missing some. The profile shows roughly 200,000 clones, about 82% of them singletons. The sample consisted of PBMCs or T cells enriched from blood (not recorded which). The receptor source for this set is a man aged 35-49 years with acute COVID-19.

The CDR3 loop reads CASSLDRANEKLFF. CDR3 DNA: TGCGCCAGCAGCTTGGACAGGGCTAATGAAAAACTGTTTTTT. The rearrangement joins TRBV5-1 to TRBJ1-4, with D maybe TRBD1 (6 bases). Trimming shortened V by 0 bases and J by 3 bases, and 6 bases separated the two germline ends. This CDR3 is 14 amino acids long. Germline V CDR1 and CDR2: SGHRS, YFSETQ.

The V call is TRBV5-5, the J call TRBJ2-1; perhaps TRBD1 as D (6 bases). V was clipped by 4 bases and J by 9 bases, with 20 bases between them. Per the germline V gene, CDR1 is SGHKS and CDR2 is YYEKEE (reference sequence). CDR3 size: 15 residues. CDR3 in amino acids: CASSVIQGPGVEQFF. The CDR3 DNA follows: TGTGCCAGCAGCGTAATCCAGGGGCCCGGAGTTGAGCAGTTCTTC.

The chain is built from TRBV9 and TRBJ2-3, with TRBD1 identical over 7 bases. The CDR3 runs to 15 residues. The J segment lost 0 bases and the V segment lost 0 bases, leaving 1 base of the junction unmatched. Germline CDR1 SGDLS, CDR2 YYNGEE. CDR3: CASSVEGASTDTQYF. CDR3 bases: TGTGCCAGCAGCGTAGAGGGGGCGAGCACAGATACGCAGTATTTT.

A few counts support this clone. This chain uses TRBV6-6 with TRBJ2-1; 9 bases align to TRBD2. The V segment lost 2 bases and the J segment 5 bases; nucleotides outside the gene matches: 1. Germline CDR1 is MNHNY and CDR2 is SVGAGI (reference sequence). This CDR3 is 14 amino acids long. CDR3 in DNA: TGTGCCAGCAGTTACGGACTAGCGAACAATGAGCAGTTCTTC. It translates to CASSYGLANNEQFF.

V and J are TRBV11-3 and TRBJ2-3, with TRBD2 identical over 7 bases. The CDR3 totals 15 residues. The germline V gene has CDR1 SGHNT and CDR2 YENEEA. With 4 bases clipped from V and 2 bases from J, the junction kept 6 bases outside the gene matches. The CDR3 here is CASSSSSGLTDTQYF. The DNA for the CDR3 is TGTGCCAGCAGCTCGTCTAGCGGCCTCACAGATACGCAGTATTTT.

The genes are TRBV9 and TRBJ2-7, with D hard to call. The CDR3 has 15 amino acids. Per the germline V gene, CDR1 is SGDLS and CDR2 is YYNGEE. The V end lost 0 bases, the J end lost 5 bases, and 15 bases lay between the germline ends. CDR3 protein: CASSVATNPIHEQYF. The CDR3 nucleotides read TGTGCCAGCAGCGTAGCTACGAATCCGATCCACGAGCAGTACTTC.

This clone has a single count. The rearrangement links TRBV4-1 to TRBJ1-4; D remains ambiguous. CDR1 and CDR2 (germline): MGHRA, YSYEKL. V gave up 1 base and J gave up 10 bases, with 4 bases separating them. This CDR3 has 11 residues. CDR3: CASSQAGKLFF. The CDR3 region has the DNA TGCGCCAGCAGCCAAGCCGGAAAACTGTTTTTT.

V is TRBV15 and J is TRBJ1-5; tentative D call: TRBD1 (6 bases). Germline V lookup: CDR1 LNHNV, CDR2 YYDKDF (reference sequence). Trimming shortened V by 4 bases and J by 4 bases, and 11 bases separated the two germline ends. The CDR3 consists of 14 residues. The CDR3 is CATSNQRGNQPQHF. DNA for the CDR3: TGTGCCACCAGCAATCAAAGGGGGAATCAGCCCCAGCATTTT.

The V and J genes are TRBV6-5 and TRBJ2-1; TRBD2 aligns across 11 bases. V dropped 7 bases and J dropped 8; count of bases not matched to a gene: 7. Germline values: CDR1 MNHEY, CDR2 SVGAGI. This CDR3 spans 14 amino acids. The CDR3 nucleotides read TGTGCCAGCACCCCTAGCGGGAGGATCGATGAGCAGTTCTTC. It specifies CASTPSGRIDEQFF.

The chain has TRBV7-8 and TRBJ2-1, with TRBD2 matching 15 bases. The J segment lost 7 bases and the V segment lost 4 bases, leaving 5 bases of the junction unmatched. This CDR3 is 16 amino acids long. The germline CDR1 and CDR2 sequences are SGHVS and FQNEAQ. DNA for the CDR3: TGTGCCAGCAGCTCGGGACTAGCGGGAGGTGAGAATGAGCAGTTCTTC. Translating it yields CASSSGLAGGENEQFF.

Judged by abundance, this clone is medium-sized. The chain uses TRBV6-2 or TRBV6-3 and TRBJ1-5; D is unclear. V dropped 4 bases and J dropped 5 bases, with 9 bases sitting between them. CDR1 is MNHEY, CDR2 SVGEGT, per germline. The CDR3 totals 13 residues. The CDR3 spells CASSFQEDQPQHF. In nucleotides, the CDR3 is TGTGCCAGCAGTTTCCAGGAAGATCAGCCCCAGCATTTT.

CDR3: CASSFREVIGYTF. The CDR3 DNA reads as TGTGCCAGCAGTTTCAGGGAGGTAATCGGCTACACCTTC. The chain couples TRBV12-3 or TRBV12-4 to TRBJ1-2; D is possibly TRBD1 (5 bases). Trimming took 3 bases from V and 8 from J, leaving 13 bases between them. The CDR3 consists of 13 residues.

The CDR3 DNA is TGTGCCACCAGTGATCCCAGCGGGCAACTCAATGAGCAGTTCTTC. Residues: CATSDPSGQLNEQFF. The chain carries TRBV24-1 and TRBJ2-1; possible D gene TRBD2, 6 bases. This CDR3 is built from 15 residues. Germline V gene sequence: CDR1 KGHDR, CDR2 SFDVKD. With 3 bases removed from V and 6 bases from J, the gap between germline ends came to 14 bases.